This T cell receptor beta chain was retrieved from a study of T cell repertoires in cytomegalovirus infection. Study as a whole: Well-studied HLA-B-restricted CMV epitopes were used in the study alongside recently identified HLA-C-restricted ones. Public TCR beta signatures marked donors with CMV infection and the matching HLA.

TCRdb recomputed calls from the reads with MiXCR, one row per CDR3 protein. Among approximately 910,000 distinct CDR3 sequences listed, under 40% were seen once. With respect to this clonotype: The target antigen is unknown.

The CDR3 has 16 amino acids. Germline V lookup: CDR1 MNHEY, CDR2 SMNVEV (reference sequence). Deletions cut 4 bases from V and 7 bases from J, with 17 bases between. The receptor was isolated from a human donor in good health (CMV status not recorded). Some clones in this sample may be carry-over from other donors' samples. This chain uses TRBV27 with TRBJ1-6; D unclear. Here the sequenced sample was cultured CD8+ T cells from PBMCs, taken from culture after CMV antigen stimulation. The CDR3 DNA sequence: TGTGCCAGCAGTTCCCACCTCTTCGGGGTAAATTCACCCCTCCACTTT. Amino acids: CASSSHLFGVNSPLHF.